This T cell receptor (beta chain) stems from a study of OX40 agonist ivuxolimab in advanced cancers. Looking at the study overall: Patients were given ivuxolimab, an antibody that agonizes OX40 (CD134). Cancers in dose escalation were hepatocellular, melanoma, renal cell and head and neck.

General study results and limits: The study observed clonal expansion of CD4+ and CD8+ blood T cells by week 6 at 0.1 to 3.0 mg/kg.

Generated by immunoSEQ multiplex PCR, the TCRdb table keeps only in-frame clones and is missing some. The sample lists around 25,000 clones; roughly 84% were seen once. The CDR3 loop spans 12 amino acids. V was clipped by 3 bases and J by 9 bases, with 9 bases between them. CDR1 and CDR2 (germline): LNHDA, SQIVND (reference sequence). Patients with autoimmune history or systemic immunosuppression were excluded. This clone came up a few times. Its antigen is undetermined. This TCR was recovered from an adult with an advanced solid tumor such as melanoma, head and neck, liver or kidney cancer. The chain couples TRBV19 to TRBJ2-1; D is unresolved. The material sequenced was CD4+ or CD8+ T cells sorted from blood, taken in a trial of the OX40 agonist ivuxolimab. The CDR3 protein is CASSIGISEQFF. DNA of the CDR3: TGTGCCAGTAGTATTGGGATAAGTGAGCAGTTCTTC.